The 20 T cell receptor beta chains in this list originate from one sample, sequenced in a study of identical twins (dated by TCRdb to the mid-2010s). Libraries came from 5' RACE. The instrument was an Illumina HiSeq 2000. TCRdb's own reprocessing of the public reads used fastp at Q25 and MiXCR and kept productive beta chains. Rows with one shared CDR3 protein collapse into an entry with the most common genes and DNA. This sample lists about 330,000 distinct CDR3 sequences; about 12% were detected once. Of the sample, roughly 7% is held by the ten largest clones. Another study also made use of these data, one on yellow fever vaccine responses in identical twins.

Sequenced: CD8+ T cells sorted from blood. The receptors were gathered from a woman younger than 30 in good health.

The chain uses TRBV27 and TRBJ1-1; D is unclear. Germline V CDR1 and CDR2: MNHEY, SMNVEV (reference sequence). V was shortened by 6 bases and J by 6 bases, with 14 bases between the two germline ends. CDR3 size: 13 residues. CDR3 residues: CASRDSGISEAFF. CDR3 DNA sequence: TGTGCCAGCAGGGACTCAGGTATCTCTGAAGCTTTCTTT.

The CDR3 loop reads CASSVEAGGGTDTQYF. The CDR3 DNA is TGTGCCAGCAGCGTAGAGGCCGGGGGGGGCACAGATACGCAGTATTTT. The V call is TRBV9, the J call TRBJ2-3; TRBD2 matches 8 bases. V was clipped by 0 bases and J by 1 base; unmatched bases: 4. This CDR3 spans 16 amino acids. The germline CDR1 and CDR2 sequences are SGDLS and YYNGEE.

V gene TRBV5-1 combines with J gene TRBJ2-1; 9 nucleotides line up with TRBD1. The CDR3 spans 18 residues. CDR1 and CDR2 from the germline V gene are SGHRS and YFSETQ. The V and J ends lost 4 bases and 0 bases, in that order; junction bases with no gene match: 11. The CDR3 protein is CASSSPLGQGISYNEQFF. The CDR3 DNA sequence: TGCGCCAGCAGCAGCCCGCTGGGACAGGGCATCTCCTACAATGAGCAGTTCTTC.

This clonotype was seen more than once but under ten times. This chain joins TRBV7-6 and TRBJ2-3; 13 positions agree with TRBD2. V was clipped by 4 bases and J by 0 bases; unmatched bases: 7. Germline V lookup: CDR1 SGHVS, CDR2 FNYEAQ. The CDR3 contains 18 residues. CDR3 sequence (DNA): TGTGCCAGCAGCTCCCCGGGACTAGCGGGGACTAGCACAGATACGCAGTATTTT. Amino acid sequence: CASSSPGLAGTSTDTQYF.

There are a few counts of this clonotype. This chain links TRBV14 with TRBJ1-2; no firm D call. There are 15 residues in the CDR3. The germline V gene has CDR1 SGHDN and CDR2 FVKESK. V was cut by 0 bases and J by 8 bases, with 16 bases left in between. The CDR3 reads CASSQDAPLLGGYTF. The CDR3, as DNA: TGTGCCAGCAGCCAAGATGCCCCCCTGTTGGGGGGCTACACCTTC.

This clonotype appeared a few times. The CDR3 reads CASSGGTKAEAFF. In DNA, the CDR3 is TGCGCCAGCAGCGGCGGGACGAAAGCTGAAGCTTTCTTT. This rearrangement joins TRBV5-1 to TRBJ1-1; a weak D match, TRBD1 (5 bases). The V and J ends lost 4 bases and 6 bases respectively, with 13 bases between them. This CDR3 spans 13 amino acids. The germline V gene encodes CDR1 SGHRS and CDR2 YFSETQ.

This chain connects TRBV6-1 to TRBJ2-2, with D unclear. The CDR3 loop spans 16 amino acids. Per the germline V gene, CDR1 is MNHNS and CDR2 is SASEGT. Trimming took 5 bases from V and 3 from J, leaving 16 bases between them. CDR3 loop: CASSPPKTYYTGELFF. CDR3 nucleotides: TGTGCCAGCAGTCCCCCAAAGACCTACTACACCGGGGAGCTGTTTTTT.

This chain links TRBV15 with TRBJ2-7; 9 bases map to TRBD1. Per germline, CDR1 LNHNV and CDR2 YYDKDF (reference sequence). The trim removed 2 bases at V and 0 bases at J, leaving 14 bases unmatched. The CDR3 has 19 amino acids. This CDR3 is CATSRRTGAPPWSSYEQYF. The DNA for the CDR3 is TGTGCCACCAGCAGACGGACAGGGGCGCCCCCCTGGAGCTCCTACGAGCAGTACTTC.

CDR3 in amino acids: CASSLGAPSYNEQFF. Here the CDR3 DNA reads TGTGCCAGCAGCTTGGGTGCTCCCTCCTACAATGAGCAGTTCTTC. This rearrangement joins TRBV5-6 to TRBJ2-1; D uncertain. The V end lost 0 bases, the J end lost 0 bases, and 7 bases lay between the germline ends. Germline CDR1 reads SGHDT; CDR2 reads YYEEEE. The CDR3 is 15 amino acids.

V gene TRBV11-2 combines with J gene TRBJ2-1; the D gene is possibly TRBD2 (5 bases). Trimming cost V 2 bases and J 7 bases, with 9 bases left between them. CDR1 and CDR2 from the germline V gene are SGHAT and FQNNGV. The CDR3 contains 13 residues. CDR3 amino acids: CASSLYPGNEQFF. For the CDR3, the DNA is TGTGCCAGCAGCTTATATCCGGGGAATGAGCAGTTCTTC.

This clonotype was observed a handful of times. The rearrangement joins TRBV15 to TRBJ1-6; D gene ambiguous. Germline V gives CDR1 LNHNV, CDR2 YYDKDF (reference sequence). The V and J ends lost 3 bases and 4 bases respectively, with 16 bases between them. CDR3 length: 17 amino acids. The CDR3 region is CATSRAGPRAYNSPLHF. CDR3 nucleotides: TGTGCCACCAGCAGGGCAGGACCGAGAGCTTATAATTCACCCCTCCACTTT.

The chain recombines TRBV11-2 with TRBJ2-5, with 11 bases aligning to TRBD2. The CDR3 covers 16 residues. The junction had 8 bases not matched to a gene; V was cut back by 5 bases and J by 3 bases. Germline V gene data show CDR1 as SGHAT and CDR2 as FQNNGV. CDR3 loop: CASSAFPGLAEETQYF. DNA of the CDR3: TGTGCCAGCAGCGCATTCCCGGGACTAGCGGAAGAGACCCAGTACTTC.

This sequence joins TRBV7-9 and TRBJ2-7; 11 bases align to TRBD2. There are 13 residues in the CDR3. CDR1 SEHNR and CDR2 FQNEAQ come from the germline V gene (reference sequence). V gave up 3 bases and J gave up 6 bases; unmatched junction bases: 1. The CDR3, as DNA: TGTGCCAGCAGCTTGACTAGCGGGGTCGAGCAGTACGTC. It encodes CASSLTSGVEQYV.

This chain links TRBV12-3 or TRBV12-4 with TRBJ2-7, with D perhaps matching TRBD2 (6 bases). This CDR3 is built from 15 residues. Trimming pared 1 base from V and 6 bases from J, leaving 16 bases between. The CDR3 loop reads CASSLESSVSSEQYF. In DNA form, the CDR3 reads TGTGCCAGCAGTTTAGAGTCTAGCGTTTCGTCCGAGCAGTACTTC.

This clonotype came up a few times. The rearrangement links TRBV7-8 to TRBJ2-5; tentatively, D is TRBD1 (6 bases). Trimming stripped 2 bases from V and 2 bases from J, with 12 bases between. The CDR3 length is 15 residues. Germline V gives CDR1 SGHVS, CDR2 FQNEAQ. CDR3 coding DNA: TGTGCCAGCAGCTTAACTTTGGACAGACAAGAGACCCAGTACTTC. Translated, it gives CASSLTLDRQETQYF.

This chain connects TRBV2 to TRBJ2-1; tentatively, D is TRBD2 (5 bases). The CDR3 length is 13 residues. Trimming pared 5 bases from V and 10 bases from J, leaving 15 bases between. Germline CDR1 is SNHLY and CDR2 is FYNNEI. CDR3 loop: CASSSGPGGEQFF. The DNA of the CDR3 is TGTGCCAGCAGTTCAGGACCGGGCGGGGAGCAGTTCTTC.

This rearrangement joins TRBV27 to TRBJ1-1; D possibly corresponds to TRBD1 (5 bases). V shed 5 bases and J shed 6 bases, with 16 bases lying between them. Germline CDR1 is MNHEY and CDR2 is SMNVEV (reference sequence). The CDR3 is made up of 14 amino acids. The DNA of the CDR3 is TGTGCCAGCAGTCCGCGCCGCAGGGTAGCTGAAGCTTTCTTT. This encodes CASSPRRRVAEAFF.

This clonotype was seen ten or more times. V is TRBV7-9 and J is TRBJ2-7; D is uncertain. Germline assignment: CDR1 SEHNR and CDR2 FQNEAQ (reference sequence). The V gene lost 4 bases and the J gene lost 2 bases, with 12 bases spanning the gap. The CDR3 is 14 residues long. CDR3 loop: CASSSDMATYEQYF. The DNA for the CDR3 is TGTGCCAGCAGCTCCGACATGGCTACCTACGAGCAGTACTTC.

This chain uses TRBV5-1 with TRBJ2-4, with D tentatively TRBD2 (6 bases). The CDR3 is made up of 15 amino acids. Trimming pared 4 bases from V and 4 bases from J, leaving 15 bases between. CDR1 SGHRS and CDR2 YFSETQ come from the germline V gene. CDR3 amino acids: CASSAGLHDKNIQYF. The CDR3 DNA follows: TGCGCCAGCAGCGCGGGACTGCACGATAAAAACATTCAGTACTTC.

This rearrangement joins TRBV7-9 to TRBJ2-2, with D possibly being TRBD2 (6 bases). Looked up from germline, CDR1 is SEHNR and CDR2 is FQNEAQ (reference sequence). CDR3 length equals 16 residues. Trimming removed 7 bases from V and 4 bases from J, with 19 bases in between. In nucleotides, the CDR3 is TGTGCCAGCACCCCCGGGGAGGAATCTCGCACCGGGGAGCTGTTTTTT. It is translated as CASTPGEESRTGELFF.